The sequence of this T cell receptor (beta chain) was determined in a study of T cells in Graves' hyperthyroidism and ophthalmopathy. This clonotype appeared many times. Researchers amplified the TCR beta CDR3 regions from RNA transcripts. HTBI primers were employed in a first-round RT-PCR of the TCR CDR3. TCRdb re-called the multiplex PCR reads through MiXCR, storing one row per CDR3 protein. The repertoire holds 500,000 to 600,000 distinct CDR3 sequences, approximately 15% seen once, with approximately 18% in the top ten. Germline V gene sequence: CDR1 LGHNA, CDR2 YSLEER. Trimming took 4 bases from V and 3 from J, leaving 9 bases between them. The CDR3 contains 13 residues.

This clonotype was sampled from a woman younger than 35 with Graves' hyperthyroidism. V usage is TRBV4-3 and J usage is TRBJ1-1; D unresolved. The specimen sequenced was blood. CDR3 region: CASSRLRDTEAFF. The DNA for the CDR3 is TGCGCCAGCAGCCGCTTGAGGGACACTGAAGCTTTCTTT.